The 2 T cell receptor beta chains reported below all come from one sample, sequenced in a study of blood T cells in healthy people across ages. Sample-barcoded 5' priming and a J-beta primer mix drove a second PCR of about 7 to 12 cycles. TCRdb itself ran the 5' RACE reads through MiXCR, one entry per CDR3 protein. Here the sample spans a few hundred thousand distinct CDR3 sequences, about a quarter being singletons. The same data also went into a second study, on T cells of mothers and their children.

The sequencing sample was made of blood. The receptors originated from a boy aged 2 to 10 in good health.

As to this clonotype: One end of the junction is discordant with germline, which a read error may explain. V and J are TRBV15 and TRBJ2-1, with D hard to call. The germline CDR1 and CDR2 sequences are LNHNV and YYDKDF (reference sequence). CDR3 length: 12 amino acids. The CDR3 coding sequence is TGTGCCACCAGCAGATTAAACGGTGAGCAGCTCTTC. This sequence encodes CATSRLNGEQLF.

This clonotype has more than one count but fewer than ten. The CDR3 DNA reads TGTGCCACCAGCATAAGCGGGACTCCTGGGGCCTACGAGCAGTACTTC. Its translation: CATSISGTPGAYEQYF. The chain joins TRBV15 to TRBJ2-7; 7 nucleotides line up with TRBD2. The V segment lost 4 bases and the J segment 2 bases; nucleotides outside the gene matches: 11. Germline CDR1 reads LNHNV; CDR2 reads YYDKDF (reference sequence). This CDR3 is 16 amino acids long.